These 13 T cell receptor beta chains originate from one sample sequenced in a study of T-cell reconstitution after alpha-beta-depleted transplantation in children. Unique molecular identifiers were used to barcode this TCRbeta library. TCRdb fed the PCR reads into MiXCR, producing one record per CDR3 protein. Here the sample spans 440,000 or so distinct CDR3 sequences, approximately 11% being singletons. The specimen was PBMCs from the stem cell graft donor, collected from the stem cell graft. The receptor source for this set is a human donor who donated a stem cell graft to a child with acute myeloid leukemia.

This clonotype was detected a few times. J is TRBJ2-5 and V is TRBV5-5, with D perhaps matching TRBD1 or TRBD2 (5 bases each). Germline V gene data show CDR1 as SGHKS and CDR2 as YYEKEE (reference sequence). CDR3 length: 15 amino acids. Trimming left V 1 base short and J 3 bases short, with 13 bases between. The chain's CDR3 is CASSLRGPPEETQYF. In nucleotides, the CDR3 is TGTGCCAGCAGCTTGAGGGGACCACCTGAAGAGACCCAGTACTTC.

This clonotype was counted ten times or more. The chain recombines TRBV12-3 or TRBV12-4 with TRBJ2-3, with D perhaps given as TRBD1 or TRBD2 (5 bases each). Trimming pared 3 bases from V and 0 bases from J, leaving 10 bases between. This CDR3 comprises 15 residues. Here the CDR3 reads CASSFGASSTDTQYF. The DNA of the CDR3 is TGTGCCAGCAGTTTCGGGGCCTCTAGCACAGATACGCAGTATTTT.

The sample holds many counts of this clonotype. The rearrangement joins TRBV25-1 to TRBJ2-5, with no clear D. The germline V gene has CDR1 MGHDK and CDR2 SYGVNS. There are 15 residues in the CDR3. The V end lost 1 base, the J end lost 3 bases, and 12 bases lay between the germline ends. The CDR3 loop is CASSEFFPGEETQYF. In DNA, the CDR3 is TGTGCCAGCAGTGAATTTTTCCCAGGTGAAGAGACCCAGTACTTC. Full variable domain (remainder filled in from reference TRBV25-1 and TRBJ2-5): EADIYQTPRYLVIGTGKKITLECSQTMGHDKMYWYQQDPGMELHLIHYSYGVNSTEKGDLSSESTVSRIRTEHFPLTLESARPSHTSQYLCASSEFFPGEETQYFGPGTRLLVL.

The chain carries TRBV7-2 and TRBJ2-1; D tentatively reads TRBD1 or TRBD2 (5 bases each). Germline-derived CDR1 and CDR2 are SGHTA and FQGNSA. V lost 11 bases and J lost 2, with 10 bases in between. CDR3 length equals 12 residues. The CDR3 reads CASGRTYNEQFF. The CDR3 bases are TGTGCCTCGGGGCGGACCTACAATGAGCAGTTCTTC.

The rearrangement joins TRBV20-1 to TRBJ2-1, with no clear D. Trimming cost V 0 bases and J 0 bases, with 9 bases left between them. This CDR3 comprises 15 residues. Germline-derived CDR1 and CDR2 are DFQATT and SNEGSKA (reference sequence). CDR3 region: CSAREERASYNEQFF. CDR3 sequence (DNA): TGCAGTGCTAGAGAAGAACGGGCCTCCTACAATGAGCAGTTCTTC.

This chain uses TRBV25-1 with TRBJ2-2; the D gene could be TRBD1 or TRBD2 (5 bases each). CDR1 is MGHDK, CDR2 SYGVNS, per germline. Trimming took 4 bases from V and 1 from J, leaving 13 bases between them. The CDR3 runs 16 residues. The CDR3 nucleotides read TGTGCCAGCAGTGGGTCGGCAGGGAGGAACACCGGGGAGCTGTTTTTT. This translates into CASSGSAGRNTGELFF.

CDR3 bases: TGCGCCAGCCGTCTACTAGCGGGAGTTAACAATGAGCAGTTCTTC. As protein: CASRLLAGVNNEQFF. This chain joins TRBV5-1 and TRBJ2-1, with 11 bases that match TRBD2. CDR1 is SGHRS and CDR2 is YFSETQ in the germline V gene. The CDR3 length is 15 residues. V gave up 7 bases and J gave up 5 bases; unmatched junction bases: 8.

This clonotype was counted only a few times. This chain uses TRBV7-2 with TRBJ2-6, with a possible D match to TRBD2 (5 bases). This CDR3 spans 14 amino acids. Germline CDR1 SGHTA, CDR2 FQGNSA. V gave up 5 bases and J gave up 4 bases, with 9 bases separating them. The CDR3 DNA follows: TGTGCCAGCAGCCGGGGATACGGGGCCAACGTCCTGACTTTC. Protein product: CASSRGYGANVLTF.

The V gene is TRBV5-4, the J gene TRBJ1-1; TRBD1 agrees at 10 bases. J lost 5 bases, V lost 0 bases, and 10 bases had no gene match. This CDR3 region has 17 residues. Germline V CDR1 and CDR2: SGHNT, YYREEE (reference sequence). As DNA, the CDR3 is TGTGCCAGCAGCTTGGGAGGGACAGGGGTGAGGGGGACTGAAGCTTTCTTT. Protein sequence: CASSLGGTGVRGTEAFF. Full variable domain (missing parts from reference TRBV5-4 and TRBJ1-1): ETGVTQSPTHLIKTRGQQVTLRCSSQSGHNTVSWYQQALGQGPQFIFQYYREEENGRGNFPPRFSGLQFPNYSSELNVNALELDDSALYLCASSLGGTGVRGTEAFFGQGTRLTVV.

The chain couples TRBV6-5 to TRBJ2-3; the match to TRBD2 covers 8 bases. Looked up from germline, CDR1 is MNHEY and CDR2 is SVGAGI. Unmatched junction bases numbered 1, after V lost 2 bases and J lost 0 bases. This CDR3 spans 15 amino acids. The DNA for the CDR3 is TGTGCCAGCAGTTACGGCGGGGGGAGCACAGATACGCAGTATTTT. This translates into CASSYGGGSTDTQYF.

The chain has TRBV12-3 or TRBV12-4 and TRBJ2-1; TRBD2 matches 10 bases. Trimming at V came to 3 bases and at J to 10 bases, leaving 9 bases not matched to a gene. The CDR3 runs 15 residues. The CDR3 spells CASSFGLAGAGEQFF. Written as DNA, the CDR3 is TGTGCCAGCAGTTTCGGGCTAGCGGGAGCGGGGGAGCAGTTCTTC.

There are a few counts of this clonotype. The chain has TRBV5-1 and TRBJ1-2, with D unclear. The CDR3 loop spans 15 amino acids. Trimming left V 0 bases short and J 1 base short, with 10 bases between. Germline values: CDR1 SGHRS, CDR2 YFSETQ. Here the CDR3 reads CASSLVASFNYGYTF. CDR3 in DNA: TGCGCCAGCAGCTTGGTAGCCAGTTTTAACTATGGCTACACCTTC.

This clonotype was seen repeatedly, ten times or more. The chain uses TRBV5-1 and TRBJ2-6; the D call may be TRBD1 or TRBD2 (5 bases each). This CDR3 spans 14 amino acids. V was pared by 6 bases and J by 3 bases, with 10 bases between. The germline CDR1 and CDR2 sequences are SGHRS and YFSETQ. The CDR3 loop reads CASTRGVGANVLTF. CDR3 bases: TGCGCCAGCACCAGAGGGGTTGGGGCCAACGTCCTGACTTTC.